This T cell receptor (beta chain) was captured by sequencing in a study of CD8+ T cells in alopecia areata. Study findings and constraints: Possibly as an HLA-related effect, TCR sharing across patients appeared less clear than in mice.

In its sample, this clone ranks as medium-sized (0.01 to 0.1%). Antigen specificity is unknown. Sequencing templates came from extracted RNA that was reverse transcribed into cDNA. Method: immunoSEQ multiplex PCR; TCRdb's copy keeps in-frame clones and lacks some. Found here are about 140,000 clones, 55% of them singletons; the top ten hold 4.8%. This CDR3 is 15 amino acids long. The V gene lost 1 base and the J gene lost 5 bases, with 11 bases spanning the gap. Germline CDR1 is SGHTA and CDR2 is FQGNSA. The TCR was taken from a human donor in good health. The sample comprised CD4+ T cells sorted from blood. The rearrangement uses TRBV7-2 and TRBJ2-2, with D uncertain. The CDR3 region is CASSLVGEWTGELFF. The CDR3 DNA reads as TGTGCCAGCAGCTTAGTGGGCGAGTGGACCGGGGAGCTGTTTTTT.